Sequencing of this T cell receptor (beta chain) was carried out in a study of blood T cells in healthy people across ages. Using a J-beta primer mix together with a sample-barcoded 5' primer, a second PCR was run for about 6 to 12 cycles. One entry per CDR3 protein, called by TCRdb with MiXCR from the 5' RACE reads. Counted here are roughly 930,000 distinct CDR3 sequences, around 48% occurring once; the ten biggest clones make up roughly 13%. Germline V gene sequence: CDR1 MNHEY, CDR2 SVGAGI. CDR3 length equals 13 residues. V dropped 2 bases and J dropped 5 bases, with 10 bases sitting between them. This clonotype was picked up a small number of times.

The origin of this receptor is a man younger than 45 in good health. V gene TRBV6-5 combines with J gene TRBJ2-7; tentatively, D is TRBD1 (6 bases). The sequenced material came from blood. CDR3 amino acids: CASSYGQSNEQYF. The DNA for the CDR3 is TGTGCCAGCAGTTACGGACAGTCGAACGAGCAGTACTTC.